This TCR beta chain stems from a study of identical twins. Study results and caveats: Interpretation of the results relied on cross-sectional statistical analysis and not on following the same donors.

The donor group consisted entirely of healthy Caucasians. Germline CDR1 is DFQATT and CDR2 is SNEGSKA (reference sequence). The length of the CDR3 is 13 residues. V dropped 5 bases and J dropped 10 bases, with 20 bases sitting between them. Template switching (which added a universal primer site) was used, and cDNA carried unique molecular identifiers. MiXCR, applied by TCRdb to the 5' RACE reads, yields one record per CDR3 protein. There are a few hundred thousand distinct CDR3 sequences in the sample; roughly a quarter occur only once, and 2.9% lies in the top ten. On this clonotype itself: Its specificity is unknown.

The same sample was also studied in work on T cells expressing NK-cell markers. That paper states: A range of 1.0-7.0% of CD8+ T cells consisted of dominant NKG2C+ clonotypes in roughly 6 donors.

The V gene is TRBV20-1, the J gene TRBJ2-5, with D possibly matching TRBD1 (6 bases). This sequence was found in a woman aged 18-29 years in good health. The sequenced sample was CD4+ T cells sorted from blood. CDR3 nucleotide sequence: TGCAGTGCTGACAGGTTCGAGGCGCAGAGCCAGTACTTC. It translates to CSADRFEAQSQYF.